Below, 17 T cell receptor beta chains from the same sample are listed, as sequenced in a study of T cells in Graves' hyperthyroidism and ophthalmopathy. Template material for amplifying TCR beta CDR3 regions consisted of RNA transcripts. During a first-round RT-PCR of the TCR CDR3, the HTBI primer set was used. In TCRdb, the multiplex PCR reads were re-called with MiXCR into one record per CDR3 protein. Found here are fewer than 650,000 distinct CDR3 sequences, approximately 15% of them singletons; the top ten hold more than 6%. Sample: blood. These receptors originate from a woman aged 18-29 years with Graves' ophthalmopathy.

Points on this clonotype: Sequence at one end of the junction differs from germline and may be a read error. The gene calls are TRBV5-1 and TRBJ2-7; 8 nucleotides agree with TRBD1. Near its end, the DNA agrees better with TRBJ2-1, so the J call may be wrong. Germline V CDR1 and CDR2: SGHRS, YFSETQ. This CDR3 has 15 amino acids. The CDR3 DNA reads as TGTGCCAGCAGCTTCCCATGGCAGGGGGCTTACGAGCAGTTCTTC. As protein: CASSFPWQGAYEQFF.

In its sample, this clonotype was seen a few times. The V call is TRBV19, the J call TRBJ1-5, with D perhaps TRBD1 (6 bases). The CDR3 is 13 amino acids. Germline V gene sequence: CDR1 LNHDA, CDR2 SQIVND (reference sequence). V lost 6 bases, J lost 7 bases, and 13 bases lay in between. CDR3 residues: CASSTGSHQPQHF. CDR3 bases: TGTGCCAGTAGCACAGGGAGTCACCAGCCCCAGCATTTT.

CDR3 residues: CATQPAVEIEETQYF. CDR3 nucleotides: TGTGCCACCCAGCCGGCGGTCGAGATAGAAGAGACCCAGTACTTC. The chain has TRBV10-3 and TRBJ2-5; D is unresolved. The germline gives CDR1 ENHRY, CDR2 SYGVKD. CDR3 length: 15 residues. Trimming pared 10 bases from V and 3 bases from J, leaving 21 bases between.

The sample holds many counts of this clonotype. The rearrangement joins TRBV24-1 to TRBJ1-2; 8 bases fit TRBD1. CDR1 KGHDR and CDR2 SFDVKD come from the germline V gene. The CDR3 is 14 residues long. After removal of 5 bases from V and 4 bases from J, the junction contained 5 bases not matched to a gene. The CDR3 reads CATSGTGGSYGYTF. CDR3 DNA sequence: TGTGCCACCAGTGGAACAGGGGGGAGCTATGGCTACACCTTC.

The gene calls are TRBV6-2 or TRBV6-3 and TRBJ1-4; D remains unclear. Germline V gene sequence: CDR1 MNHEY, CDR2 SVGEGT. The CDR3 has 14 amino acids. The V end lost 7 bases, the J end lost 5 bases, and 14 bases lay between the germline ends. The CDR3 loop reads CASKSGGLNEKLFF. The CDR3 bases are TGTGCCAGCAAATCGGGAGGTTTGAATGAAAAACTGTTTTTT.

This clonotype was seen a few times. This sequence joins TRBV11-1 and TRBJ2-5; 9 bases match TRBD1. CDR1 SGHAT and CDR2 FQDESV come from the germline V gene (reference sequence). CDR3 size: 15 residues. J gave up 4 bases and V 5 bases, and 8 bases lay outside the gene matches. The CDR3 loop is CASSQGQGPGETQYF. Here the CDR3 DNA reads TGTGCCAGCAGCCAAGGACAGGGGCCGGGAGAGACCCAGTACTTC.

The rearrangement links TRBV10-3 to TRBJ1-2, with D unresolved. The CDR3 loop spans 11 amino acids. The V end lost 2 bases, the J end lost 12 bases, and 10 bases lay between the germline ends. Germline CDR1 reads ENHRY; CDR2 reads SYGVKD. The CDR3 is CAISEGDGNTF. DNA for the CDR3: TGTGCCATCAGTGAGGGGGATGGAAACACCTTC.

As regards this clonotype: A much more abundant neighbour one base away suggests this may be a read error. The CDR3 protein is CASSLVRGWSEAFF. DNA for the CDR3: TGTGCCAGCAGCTTGGTACGGGGATGGTCTGAAGCTTTCTTT. The chain uses TRBV5-6 and TRBJ1-1; D is unresolved. V gave up 0 bases and J gave up 6 bases, with 12 bases separating them. This CDR3 is built from 14 residues. Germline V gene lookup returns CDR1 SGHDT and CDR2 YYEEEE.

This clonotype was seen a handful of times. The V and J genes are TRBV19 and TRBJ1-1; 7 bases map to TRBD1. CDR3 size: 13 residues. V shed 7 bases and J 3 bases; nucleotides not matched to a gene: 5. The germline V gene encodes CDR1 LNHDA and CDR2 SQIVND (reference sequence). CDR3 region: CASIAGGDTEAFF. CDR3 nucleotide sequence: TGTGCCAGTATAGCAGGGGGGGACACTGAAGCTTTCTTT.

This clonotype was recorded many times. The V gene is TRBV3-1, the J gene TRBJ1-1; 7 nucleotides match TRBD1. Germline CDR1 reads LGHDT; CDR2 reads YNNKEL (reference sequence). The ends lost 3 bases at V and 1 base at J; junction bases unmatched: 8. CDR3 length: 16 amino acids. DNA of the CDR3: TGTGCCAGCAGCCACGGTAGGGGGCGAGGGAACACTGAAGCTTTCTTT. It is translated as CASSHGRGRGNTEAFF. The full variable domain, rest sourced from reference TRBV3-1 and TRBJ1-1, is DTAVSQTPKYLVTQMGNDKSIKCEQNLGHDTMYWYKQDSKKFLKIMFSYNNKELIINETVPNRFSPKSPDKAHLNLHINSLELGDSAVYFCASSHGRGRGNTEAFFGQGTRLTVV.

This clonotype was seen more than once but under ten times. The CDR3 protein is CASSRGGGGPYEQYF. The CDR3 nucleotides read TGTGCCAGCAGCCGCGGGGGAGGCGGCCCTTACGAGCAGTACTTC. The genes are TRBV6-1 and TRBJ2-7; 7 bases are shared with TRBD2. Germline-derived CDR1 and CDR2 are MNHNS and SASEGT. Trimming removed 6 bases from V and 4 bases from J; junction bases left unmatched: 12. The CDR3 runs to 15 residues.

This clonotype came up a few times. The CDR3 sequence: CASHGALRPPGELFF. In nucleotides, the CDR3 is TGTGCCAGCCACGGGGCCCTCCGACCCCCCGGGGAGCTGTTTTTT. The chain is built from TRBV6-1 and TRBJ2-2, with D perhaps being TRBD1 or TRBD2 (5 bases each). With 8 bases removed from V and 6 bases from J, the gap between germline ends came to 19 bases. The length of the CDR3 is 15 residues. Per the germline V gene, CDR1 is MNHNS and CDR2 is SASEGT.

Many counts were recorded for this clonotype. The chain has TRBV11-3 and TRBJ2-1; D might be TRBD2 (6 bases). The V gene lost 3 bases and the J gene lost 3 bases, with 18 bases spanning the gap. This CDR3 has 17 residues. Germline V gene sequence: CDR1 SGHNT, CDR2 YENEEA. The CDR3 here is CASSFPWRGPVYNEQFF. CDR3 sequence (DNA): TGTGCCAGCAGCTTTCCGTGGCGGGGACCTGTCTACAATGAGCAGTTCTTC. Combining the CDR3 with reference TRBV11-3 and TRBJ2-1 gives the whole variable domain EAGVVQSPRYKIIEKKQPVAFWCNPISGHNTLYWYLQNLGQGPELLIRYENEEAVDDSQLPKDRFSAERLKGVDSTLKIQPAELGDSAVYLCASSFPWRGPVYNEQFFGPGTRLTVL.

The chain combines TRBV4-1 with TRBJ2-6, with D tentatively TRBD1 or TRBD2 (6 bases each). The CDR3 loop spans 17 amino acids. Germline CDR1 and CDR2: MGHRA and YSYEKL. The V and J ends lost 1 base and 4 bases respectively, with 14 bases between them. The CDR3 protein is CASSQGEGGAGANVLTF. The DNA for the CDR3 is TGCGCCAGCAGCCAAGGAGAGGGGGGAGCCGGGGCCAACGTCCTGACTTTC.

This clonotype was picked up many times. J is TRBJ1-1 and V is TRBV6-1, with a possible D match to TRBD1 (5 bases). The germline V and J ends were trimmed by 5 bases and 1 base, with 8 bases remaining between them. This CDR3 spans 13 amino acids. CDR1 and CDR2 from the germline V gene are MNHNS and SASEGT. The CDR3 reads CASSYQGNTEAFF. The DNA for the CDR3 is TGTGCCAGCAGTTACCAGGGGAACACTGAAGCTTTCTTT.

This chain connects TRBV4-1 to TRBJ1-3; D not resolved. Germline CDR1 and CDR2: MGHRA and YSYEKL. This CDR3 is 16 amino acids long. V was pared by 3 bases and J by 2 bases, with 14 bases between. This CDR3 reads CASSQPAPRTGNTIYF. CDR3 in DNA: TGCGCCAGCAGCCAGCCAGCCCCCAGAACTGGAAACACCATATATTTT.

V usage is TRBV4-3 and J usage is TRBJ2-1, with 8 bases identical to TRBD1. From germline, CDR1 is LGHNA and CDR2 YSLEER. The CDR3 is made up of 20 amino acids. The ends lost 0 bases at V and 0 bases at J; junction bases unmatched: 13. The CDR3 DNA is TGCGCCAGCAGCCAAGAACGAATTCGCCGGACAGGGAACTCCTACAATGAGCAGTTCTTC. Its translation is CASSQERIRRTGNSYNEQFF.